This T cell receptor beta chain was sequenced for a study of blood T cell repertoires in COVID-19. Overall study context: Researchers got acute and convalescent COVID-19 samples from the United States, Italy and Spain. The cDNA or gDNA used as material had been derived from T cells, B-cell-depleted T cells, or PBMCs.

Seattle-derived patients entered the study during active infection and were followed longitudinally. Authors' processing steps: Cell counts per sample came from amplifying reference gene primers. Profiled with immunoSEQ multiplex PCR; TCRdb holds only in-frame clones, not every one. The D gene and trimming were derived from the DNA, and the V and J assignments and clone size from that table. This table holds about 160,000 clones, roughly 80% found once. CDR3 length equals 15 residues. Trimming removed 5 bases from V and 6 bases from J; junction bases left unmatched: 9. Germline CDR1 reads KGHSH; CDR2 reads LQKENI.

The TCR comes from a woman in her thirties or forties with COVID-19, enrolled during active disease. The sample comprised peripheral blood. The chain employs TRBV18 and TRBJ2-1, with 8 bases identical to TRBD2. CDR3 coding DNA: TGTGCCAGCTCAGAACGGACTAGCCGGGGCAATGAGCAGTTCTTC. It translates to CASSERTSRGNEQFF.